This is a list of T cell receptor beta chains from one sample in a study of blood T cell repertoires in COVID-19. TCRdb's copy holds only in-frame clones and misses some; the assay was immunoSEQ multiplex PCR. Of approximately 170,000 clones in the sample, more than 80% are singletons; the top ten hold around 9.9%. The specimen sequenced was peripheral blood. The source of these receptors is a human donor in a cohort sampled during active COVID-19. CDR3s include the opening cysteine and the closing phenylalanine or tryptophan.

cdr3_aa: CASSHGQGATYEQYF
v_call: TRBV7-9

cdr3_aa: CASSFGLAGGNEQFF
v_call: TRBV7-9

cdr3_aa: CAWSSSGRYEQYF
v_call: TRBV30

cdr3_aa: CASSPFGGGHEQYF
v_call: TRBV11-2

cdr3_aa: CASSTLSAGGGEQFF
v_call: TRBV7-3

cdr3_aa: CASSIGLAGAEQYF
v_call: TRBV5-6

cdr3_aa: CASSLGRGGQETQYF
v_call: TRBV11-3

cdr3_aa: CASNQGAYNSPLHF
v_call: TRBV11-2

cdr3_aa: CASSRGSEGGYTF
v_call: TRBV12-3/TRBV12-4

cdr3_aa: CASSPRTSGPSGANVLTF
v_call: TRBV3-1/TRBV3-2

cdr3_aa: CASSKKADRQETQYF
v_call: TRBV5-1

cdr3_aa: CATSELAGLSYEQYF
v_call: TRBV24-1

cdr3_aa: CASSLTVILAGGAAEQFF
v_call: TRBV7-7

cdr3_aa: CASSYPSDSGWEKLFF
v_call: TRBV6-6

cdr3_aa: CASSPGPFSYEQYF
v_call: TRBV6-5

cdr3_aa: CASKVLTSGYTKVGTDTQYF
v_call: TRBV2